The 32 T cell receptor beta chains presented below share a single source sample, sequenced in a study of T cell responses to AZD1222 COVID-19 vaccine. Only in-frame clones appear in the TCRdb table, and some are missing; sequencing was by immunoSEQ multiplex PCR. Found here are some 190,000 clones, approximately 92% of them singletons; the top ten hold about 1.2%. The sequences come from peripheral blood, collected on day 0 of AZD1222 vaccination. The receptors were sampled from an adult in good health.

This sequence joins TRBV2 and TRBJ1-6; the D is unclear. Trimming took 6 bases from V and 5 from J, leaving 8 bases between them. Germline CDR1 and CDR2: SNHLY and FYNNEI. The CDR3 sequence is 13 residues long. CDR3 amino acids: CASRSDHNSPLHF. The CDR3, as DNA: TGTGCCAGCAGATCGGATCATAATTCACCCCTCCACTTT. Based on the CDR3 plus reference TRBV2 and TRBJ1-6, the full variable domain is EPEVTQTPSHQVTQMGQEVILRCVPISNHLYFYWYRQILGQKVEFLVSFYNNEISEKSEIFDDQFSVERPDGSNFTLKIRSTKLEDSAMYFCASRSDHNSPLHFGNGTRLTVT.

This rearrangement joins TRBV9 to TRBJ2-2, with D unclear. Per germline, CDR1 SGDLS and CDR2 YYNGEE. V lost 0 bases, J lost 2 bases, and 20 bases lay in between. The CDR3 has 19 residues. The CDR3 loop reads CASSVEGVRAGRNTGELFF. CDR3 DNA sequence: TGTGCCAGCAGCGTAGAAGGCGTTCGGGCAGGCCGTAACACCGGGGAGCTGTTTTTT.

The chain couples TRBV27 to TRBJ1-1; TRBD1 is a possible D gene (6 bases). The CDR3 extends over 15 amino acids. Germline assignment: CDR1 MNHEY and CDR2 SMNVEV (reference sequence). The ends were cut back, 6 bases at V and 3 bases at J, with 17 bases in the middle. The CDR3 bases are TGTGCCAGCAGCCGCCATAGGGGGGCCCACACTGAAGCTTTCTTT. This encodes CASSRHRGAHTEAFF.

CDR3 coding DNA: TGTGCCAGCAGCTTGCTCGGGACAGGGTTTGAAAAACTGTTTTTT. Amino acid sequence: CASSLLGTGFEKLFF. The genes are TRBV5-4 and TRBJ1-4; 9 nucleotides agree with TRBD1. Germline V lookup: CDR1 SGHNT, CDR2 YYREEE (reference sequence). The CDR3 consists of 15 residues. Losses at the gene ends were 1 base for V and 7 bases for J; bases not matched to a gene: 5.

V is TRBV6-1 and J is TRBJ2-5; 8 nucleotides agree with TRBD2. Trimming removed 3 bases from V and 2 bases from J; junction bases left unmatched: 11. Per the germline V gene, CDR1 is MNHNS and CDR2 is SASEGT. The CDR3 is made up of 17 amino acids. CDR3 loop: CASSEGVAGLGQETQYF. The CDR3 region has the DNA TGTGCCAGCAGTGAGGGTGTAGCGGGGTTAGGTCAAGAGACCCAGTACTTC.

Here the CDR3 DNA reads TGCAGCGTTGCGGAGGCGGAAAAACTGTTTTTT. Its translation is CSVAEAEKLFF. The gene calls are TRBV29-1 and TRBJ1-4; unclear D gene. CDR1 and CDR2 from the germline V gene are SQVTM and ANQGSEA. The CDR3 runs 11 residues. V gave up 4 bases and J gave up 8 bases, with 8 bases separating them.

The chain couples TRBV6-5 to TRBJ2-2; D not resolved. The CDR3 is 13 amino acids. Germline V gene sequence: CDR1 MNHEY, CDR2 SVGAGI. V was cut by 8 bases and J by 7 bases, with 14 bases left in between. CDR3 sequence: CASGLSPLGELFF. In DNA, the CDR3 is TGTGCCAGCGGGCTCTCTCCTCTCGGGGAGCTGTTTTTT.

This chain connects TRBV19 to TRBJ1-6; the match to TRBD1 covers 7 bases. V shed 6 bases and J 8 bases; nucleotides not matched to a gene: 10. The CDR3 has 15 amino acids. Germline assignment: CDR1 LNHDA and CDR2 SQIVND (reference sequence). CDR3 protein: CASSSYQGGDSPLHF. The CDR3 DNA is TGTGCCAGTAGCTCCTATCAGGGGGGTGATTCACCCCTCCACTTT.

The chain carries TRBV19 and TRBJ2-7, with 8 bases identical to TRBD2. There are 14 residues in the CDR3. Trimming removed 4 bases from V and 6 bases from J; junction bases left unmatched: 8. Germline lookup yields CDR1 LNHDA and CDR2 SQIVND (reference sequence). Here the CDR3 DNA reads TGTGCCAGTAGTACAACAACTAGCGGCGGCGAGCAGTACTTC. This codes for CASSTTTSGGEQYF.

The genes are TRBV7-9 and TRBJ1-2; a possible D gene is TRBD1 (6 bases). The length of the CDR3 is 16 residues. V shed 5 bases and J shed 1 base, with 17 bases lying between them. Germline CDR1 reads SEHNR; CDR2 reads FQNEAQ (reference sequence). The CDR3 nucleotides are TGTGCCAGCAGCCCCAACCCGACAGGATATAACTATGGCTACACCTTC. This codes for CASSPNPTGYNYGYTF.

The chain recombines TRBV3-1 (or the pseudogene TRBV3-2) with TRBJ1-2, with a possible D match to TRBD1 (5 bases). Germline V gene lookup returns CDR1 LGHDT and CDR2 YNNKEL (reference sequence). Between the trimmed V and J ends, which lost 2 bases and 6 bases, there was a span of 10 bases. The length of the CDR3 is 13 residues. CDR3 protein: CASSQIGEDGYTF. Here the CDR3 DNA reads TGTGCCAGCAGCCAAATAGGGGAAGATGGCTACACCTTC.

This clone was recorded once. The rearrangement links TRBV28 to TRBJ1-1; D remains unclear. The CDR3 totals 11 residues. V lost 5 bases to trimming and J lost 8 bases, with 9 bases between them. Looked up from germline, CDR1 is MDHEN and CDR2 is SYDVKM. CDR3 sequence (DNA): TGTGCCAGCAGTCCCAGAGAGGAAGCTTTCTTT. Protein sequence: CASSPREEAFF.

V and J are TRBV27 and TRBJ1-2, with a possible D match to TRBD1 (6 bases). Germline CDR1 and CDR2: MNHEY and SMNVEV (reference sequence). The CDR3 has 14 amino acids. Trimming removed 3 bases at V and 8 bases at J, with 16 bases between. Here the CDR3 reads CASSFREGVRGYTF. CDR3 nucleotides: TGTGCCAGCAGTTTTCGAGAGGGGGTTCGAGGCTACACCTTC.

The chain combines TRBV10-3 with TRBJ2-1; D is possibly TRBD1 or TRBD2 (7 bases each). The V and J ends lost 6 bases and 5 bases respectively, with 23 bases between them. The V gene's germline CDR1 is ENHRY and CDR2 SYGVKD. The CDR3 sequence is 17 residues long. The CDR3 region is CAIRPFVPGGADNEQFF. CDR3 in DNA: TGTGCCATCAGACCCTTCGTCCCAGGGGGGGCGGACAATGAGCAGTTCTTC.

This rearrangement joins TRBV3-1 (or the pseudogene TRBV3-2) to TRBJ1-3; D remains ambiguous. In germline, CDR1 is LGHDT, CDR2 YNNKEL (reference sequence). Trimming shortened V by 2 bases and J by 0 bases, and 11 bases separated the two germline ends. The CDR3 runs to 16 residues. The chain's CDR3 is CASSQSHTFSGNTIYF. The CDR3 DNA reads TGTGCCAGCAGCCAAAGTCACACCTTCTCTGGAAACACCATATATTTT.

The chain recombines TRBV15 with TRBJ2-1; D is perhaps TRBD1 or TRBD2 (5 bases each). V was trimmed by 8 bases and J by 8 bases, leaving 25 bases between them. The germline CDR1 and CDR2 sequences are LNHNV and YYDKDF (reference sequence). This CDR3 region has 16 residues. CDR3 DNA: TGTGCCACCCAGACCCATCTCTACGGACTCAGGGATGAGCAGTTCTTC. It specifies CATQTHLYGLRDEQFF.

V gene TRBV10-3 combines with J gene TRBJ1-2, with D maybe TRBD1 (6 bases). Trimming removed 3 bases from V and 5 bases from J, with 7 bases in between. Germline loops: CDR1 ENHRY, CDR2 SYGVKD. The CDR3 has 12 amino acids. CDR3 region: CAISDQGYGYTF. The CDR3 DNA follows: TGTGCCATCAGTGATCAGGGGTATGGCTACACCTTC.

The chain employs TRBV14 and TRBJ1-1, with D perhaps matching TRBD1 (5 bases). The CDR3 is 13 residues long. CDR1 is SGHDN and CDR2 is FVKESK in the germline V gene. V gave up 4 bases and J gave up 1 base, with 7 bases separating them. The chain's CDR3 is CASSLGRNTEAFF. The CDR3 nucleotides are TGTGCCAGCAGCCTGGGACGGAACACTGAAGCTTTCTTT.

V usage is TRBV29-1 and J usage is TRBJ2-1; the match to TRBD2 covers 7 bases. Trimming removed 5 bases from V and 4 bases from J; junction bases left unmatched: 5. The V gene's germline CDR1 is SQVTM and CDR2 ANQGSEA. The CDR3 length is 13 residues. The CDR3 DNA follows: TGCAGCGTTCGACGGGGGGATTACAATGAGCAGTTCTTC. As protein: CSVRRGDYNEQFF.

This chain links TRBV5-1 with TRBJ2-3; the match to TRBD2 covers 7 bases. Germline values: CDR1 SGHRS, CDR2 YFSETQ. CDR3 length equals 17 residues. V lost 4 bases and J lost 2; bases outside the gene matches: 13. CDR3 nucleotides: TGCGCCAGCAGCCTACCGTCCCTCGGGACTATCACAGATACGCAGTATTTT. Protein product: CASSLPSLGTITDTQYF.

V is TRBV6-5 and J is TRBJ2-6; D gene ambiguous. Between the trimmed V and J ends, which lost 8 bases and 2 bases, there was a span of 13 bases. Germline assignment: CDR1 MNHEY and CDR2 SVGAGI. CDR3 length: 15 residues. The CDR3 protein is CASGQVAPGANVLTF. DNA of the CDR3: TGTGCCAGCGGTCAGGTCGCTCCTGGGGCCAACGTCCTGACTTTC.

The rearrangement links TRBV5-1 to TRBJ2-5; weak D call: TRBD1 (5 bases). The V end lost 0 bases, the J end lost 3 bases, and 9 bases lay between the germline ends. Germline V gene sequence: CDR1 SGHRS, CDR2 YFSETQ. The CDR3 covers 14 residues. CDR3 sequence reads: CASSLVSGKETQYF. The CDR3 region has the DNA TGCGCCAGCAGCTTGGTTTCAGGGAAAGAGACCCAGTACTTC.

The chain recombines TRBV4-2 with TRBJ2-2, with 15 bases matching TRBD2. V lost 1 base, J lost 3 bases, and 0 bases stayed unmatched. Germline V gives CDR1 LGHNA, CDR2 YNFKEQ. The CDR3 has 17 amino acids. This CDR3 reads CASSQGTSGGDTGELFF. CDR3 sequence (DNA): TGTGCCAGCAGCCAAGGGACTAGCGGGGGGGACACCGGGGAGCTGTTTTTT.

This chain connects TRBV6-5 to TRBJ1-5; D perhaps matches TRBD1 (5 bases). This CDR3 region has 12 residues. Trimming removed 6 bases at V and 5 bases at J, with 8 bases between. The V gene's germline CDR1 is MNHEY and CDR2 SVGAGI. CDR3 residues: CASRVGDQPQHF. DNA of the CDR3: TGTGCCAGCAGGGTAGGGGATCAGCCCCAGCATTTT.

This chain joins TRBV6-5 and TRBJ2-2; D is unclear. Germline V gene data show CDR1 as MNHEY and CDR2 as SVGAGI. V dropped 6 bases and J dropped 2 bases, with 13 bases sitting between them. CDR3 length: 15 residues. The CDR3 bases are TGTGCCAGCAGGATCAGGAGCACCAACACCGGGGAGCTGTTTTTT. Residues: CASRIRSTNTGELFF.

The rearrangement links TRBV28 to TRBJ1-2, with D perhaps TRBD1 (5 bases). V shed 4 bases and J shed 4 bases, with 16 bases lying between them. Germline CDR1 reads MDHEN; CDR2 reads SYDVKM. The CDR3 has 15 amino acids. The CDR3 protein is CASSSAGQTSYGYTF. In nucleotides, the CDR3 is TGTGCCAGCAGTTCCGCAGGGCAAACTTCCTATGGCTACACCTTC.

This clone was seen a single time. In nucleotides, the CDR3 is TGTGCCAGCGGTGGACAGGGTGTGGACAAAAACATTCAGTACTTC. Protein product: CASGGQGVDKNIQYF. V gene TRBV6-6 combines with J gene TRBJ2-4, with 8 bases that match TRBD1. The J segment lost 3 bases and the V segment lost 8 bases, leaving 9 bases of the junction unmatched. Germline values: CDR1 MNHNY, CDR2 SVGAGI (reference sequence). The CDR3 length is 15 residues.

The rearrangement joins TRBV12-5 to TRBJ1-2; no reliable D call. In germline, CDR1 is LGHNT, CDR2 FRNRAP. The V and J ends lost 0 bases and 6 bases respectively, with 8 bases between them. This CDR3 spans 13 amino acids. The CDR3 DNA sequence: TGTGCTAGTGGTTTGGTGAGGTTTGATGGCTACACCTTC. Translated, it gives CASGLVRFDGYTF.

The chain combines TRBV7-3 with TRBJ2-5, with a tentative D call TRBD1 (6 bases). The CDR3 sequence is 15 residues long. CDR1 SGHTA and CDR2 FQGTGA come from the germline V gene. The ends were cut back, 0 bases at V and 1 base at J, with 9 bases in the middle. CDR3 nucleotide sequence: TGTGCCAGCAGCTTAACTCAGGGGACCCAAGAGACCCAGTACTTC. Its protein product is CASSLTQGTQETQYF.

V and J are TRBV7-2 and TRBJ2-1, with a weak D call TRBD2 (6 bases). Germline CDR1 reads SGHTA; CDR2 reads FQGNSA. Trimming shortened V by 5 bases and J by 7 bases, and 21 bases separated the two germline ends. The CDR3 runs 16 residues. The CDR3 region is CASSARLESPRNEQFF. Written as DNA, the CDR3 is TGTGCCAGCAGCGCACGACTAGAGAGCCCGCGGAATGAGCAGTTCTTC.

This clone was detected only a few times. V is TRBV27 and J is TRBJ1-2; D remains ambiguous. Germline values: CDR1 MNHEY, CDR2 SMNVEV (reference sequence). V lost 6 bases and J 4 bases, leaving 15 bases between the germline ends. The CDR3 is made up of 14 amino acids. The DNA for the CDR3 is TGTGCCAGCAGAACCCAAAGTGGTGGCTATGGCTACACCTTC. This sequence encodes CASRTQSGGYGYTF.

The CDR3 is CASSPPTYEQYF. The DNA of the CDR3 is TGTGCCAGCAGCCCGCCTACCTACGAGCAGTACTTC. V gene TRBV6-5 combines with J gene TRBJ2-7; the D is unclear. CDR3 size: 12 residues. The V end lost 6 bases, the J end lost 2 bases, and 8 bases lay between the germline ends. CDR1 and CDR2 (germline): MNHEY, SVGAGI.